The present T cell receptor beta chain was sequenced within a study of T cells in Graves' hyperthyroidism and ophthalmopathy. Study context: Peripheral blood was collected at initial diagnosis, before any treatment.

CDR3 size: 15 residues. With V trimmed by 6 bases and J by 2 bases, 8 bases remained unmatched. The germline V gene encodes CDR1 MNHEY and CDR2 SVGEGT. Amplification targeted TCR beta CDR3 regions from RNA transcripts. Primed by the HTBI set, a first-round RT-PCR was run on the TCR CDR3. TCRdb processed the multiplex PCR reads anew with MiXCR; each CDR3 protein has one entry. The repertoire holds around 350,000 distinct CDR3 sequences, with roughly 13% as singletons. Fresh peripheral blood, around 11 ml of it, supplied the PBMCs. This chain connects TRBV6-2 or TRBV6-3 to TRBJ2-7; TRBD1 matches 9 bases. The TCR comes from a woman between 18 and 30 years old with Graves' hyperthyroidism. The sample was blood. CDR3 nucleotides: TGTGCCAGCAGCTCGACCGGGACAGGGCCCTACGAGCAGTACTTC. Amino acids: CASSSTGTGPYEQYF.